This T cell receptor (beta chain) was sequenced in a study of blood T cell repertoires in COVID-19. Study background: The United States, Italy and Spain provided the acute and convalescent COVID-19 samples. Sample material is recorded as cDNA or gDNA derived from T cells, B-cell-depleted T cells, or PBMCs.

Per the original methods: Amplification from reference gene primers served as the basis for estimated nucleated cell counts. Clones were sequenced by immunoSEQ multiplex PCR, and TCRdb holds only the in-frame ones, with some missing. V and J calls and clone size are as listed in that table; D and trimming were resolved from the DNA. The sample has some 69,000 clones, about 82% seen once. This clone showed up just once. Deletions cut 0 bases from V and 2 bases from J, with 6 bases between. Germline CDR1 SGHRS, CDR2 YFSETQ. This CDR3 is 13 amino acids long. This chain links TRBV5-1 with TRBJ2-7, with D hard to call. The receptor was isolated from an older woman with acute or convalescent COVID-19. Specimen: peripheral blood. The CDR3 sequence: CASSLDRTYEQYF. DNA of the CDR3: TGCGCCAGCAGCTTGGACAGAACCTACGAGCAGTACTTC.